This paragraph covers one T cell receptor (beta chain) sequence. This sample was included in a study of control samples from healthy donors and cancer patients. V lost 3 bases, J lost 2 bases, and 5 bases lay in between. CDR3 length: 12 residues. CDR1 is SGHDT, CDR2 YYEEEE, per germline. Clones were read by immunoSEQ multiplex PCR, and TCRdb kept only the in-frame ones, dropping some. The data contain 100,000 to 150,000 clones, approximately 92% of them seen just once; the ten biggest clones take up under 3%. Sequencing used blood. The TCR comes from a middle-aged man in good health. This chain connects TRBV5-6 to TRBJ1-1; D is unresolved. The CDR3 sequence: CASSYYNTEAFF. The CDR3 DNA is TGTGCCAGCAGCTATTATAACACTGAAGCTTTCTTT. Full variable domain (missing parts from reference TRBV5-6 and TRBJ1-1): DAGVTQSPTHLIKTRGQQVTLRCSPKSGHDTVSWYQQALGQGPQFIFQYYEEEERQRGNFPDRFSGHQFPNYSSELNVNALLLGDSALYLCASSYYNTEAFFGQGTRLTVV.